The 24 T cell receptor beta chains listed next were all sequenced from one sample in a study of response to subunit inactivated influenza vaccine. TCRdb processed the RT-PCR reads anew with MiXCR; each CDR3 protein has one entry. The profile shows 500,000 to 600,000 distinct CDR3 sequences, around 8% of them singletons. The sequencing here drew on PBMCs from blood, taken around 25 months after vaccination. The receptors stem from a man aged 45 to 75 who received an inactivated influenza vaccine.

This clonotype has a handful of counts. The chain links TRBV6-1 to TRBJ2-5, with 10 nucleotides matching TRBD2. The CDR3 is 13 residues long. V shed 7 bases, J shed 5 bases, and the junction held 4 bases outside the gene matches. Germline-derived CDR1 and CDR2 are MNHNS and SASEGT. The DNA of the CDR3 is TGTGCCAGCATAGCGGGGGGAGAGGAGACCCAGTACTTC. This sequence encodes CASIAGGEETQYF.

This clonotype was seen ten or more times. The rearrangement uses TRBV5-1 and TRBJ1-4; TRBD1 might be the D (6 bases). CDR3 length: 14 residues. Per germline, CDR1 SGHRS and CDR2 YFSETQ. The germline V and J ends were trimmed by 5 bases and 8 bases, with 16 bases remaining between them. The CDR3 loop is CASSPQGNTEKLFF. CDR3 coding DNA: TGCGCCAGCAGTCCTCAGGGGAACACGGAAAAACTGTTTTTT.

The chain links TRBV19 to TRBJ2-2, with 8 positions matching TRBD1. V shed 6 bases and J 1 base; nucleotides not matched to a gene: 4. Germline V gives CDR1 LNHDA, CDR2 SQIVND (reference sequence). This CDR3 is built from 15 residues. CDR3 bases: TGTGCCAGTAGGGACAGGGTAAAGAACACCGGGGAGCTGTTTTTT. This translates into CASRDRVKNTGELFF.

The chain is built from TRBV7-6 and TRBJ1-6, with TRBD1 matching over 8 bases. The CDR3 contains 16 residues. The germline V gene has CDR1 SGHVS and CDR2 FNYEAQ. V lost 5 bases and J lost 6; bases outside the gene matches: 9. CDR3 sequence (DNA): TGTGCCAGCAGCATAGGACAGGGTGCCCTTAATTCACCCCTCCACTTT. This translates into CASSIGQGALNSPLHF.

This clonotype was seen ten or more times. The chain has TRBV5-1 and TRBJ2-5; TRBD2 aligns across 7 bases. The CDR3 is 14 residues long. Germline V gives CDR1 SGHRS, CDR2 YFSETQ. After removal of 4 bases from V and 0 bases from J, the junction contained 3 bases not matched to a gene. CDR3 protein: CASSVGTNQETQYF. CDR3 nucleotides: TGCGCCAGCAGCGTGGGGACTAACCAAGAGACCCAGTACTTC. Full variable domain (remainder filled in from reference TRBV5-1 and TRBJ2-5): KAGVTQTPRYLIKTRGQQVTLSCSPISGHRSVSWYQQTPGQGLQFLFEYFSETQRNKGNFPGRFSGRQFSNSRSEMNVSTLELGDSALYLCASSVGTNQETQYFGPGTRLLVL.

The sample holds a few counts of this clonotype. The V gene is TRBV10-3, the J gene TRBJ1-2, with D unclear. The ends were cut back, 3 bases at V and 6 bases at J, with 14 bases in the middle. From germline, CDR1 is ENHRY and CDR2 SYGVKD. CDR3 length: 14 residues. For the CDR3, the DNA is TGTGCCATCAGTGAACTACAGAACGGGGATGGCTACACCTTC. This translates into CAISELQNGDGYTF.

This clonotype was picked up a small number of times. This chain links TRBV20-1 with TRBJ1-5, with D possibly matching TRBD1 (5 bases). The length of the CDR3 is 14 residues. Trimming left V 5 bases short and J 1 base short, with 12 bases between. Germline values: CDR1 DFQATT, CDR2 SNEGSKA (reference sequence). The CDR3 nucleotides are TGCAGTGCTGTGGAGACAGAAAGCAATCAGCCCCAGCATTTT. This codes for CSAVETESNQPQHF.

This clonotype was picked up a small number of times. The chain employs TRBV10-3 and TRBJ1-2; 9 nucleotides align to TRBD1. V gave up 3 bases and J gave up 5 bases; unmatched junction bases: 7. From germline, CDR1 is ENHRY and CDR2 SYGVKD. The CDR3 contains 15 residues. CDR3 DNA: TGTGCCATCAGTGATTTCGGACAGGGGACTTATGGCTACACCTTC. It encodes CAISDFGQGTYGYTF.

Comment on this clonotype: Given a much more abundant clone one base away, this may be a read error. The chain carries TRBV12-3 or TRBV12-4 and TRBJ2-7, with D possibly matching TRBD1 (5 bases). The CDR3 has 15 amino acids. The CDR3 sequence: CASSFGHSGFNEQDF. The CDR3 nucleotides are TGTGCCAGCAGCTTCGGACACAGTGGTTTCAACGAGCAGGACTTC.

The J gene is TRBJ2-7, the V gene TRBV3-1, with 7 bases aligning to TRBD2. V lost 1 base, J lost 2 bases, and 5 bases stayed unmatched. CDR1 is LGHDT, CDR2 YNNKEL, per germline (reference sequence). The CDR3 contains 15 residues. CDR3 region: CASSQAGGGAYEQYF. In DNA, the CDR3 is TGTGCCAGCAGCCAAGCGGGCGGGGGAGCCTACGAGCAGTACTTC.

The table lists this clonotype with many counts. The V gene is TRBV28, the J gene TRBJ2-7; 8 bases are a match to TRBD2. CDR3 length equals 16 residues. Unmatched junction bases numbered 11, after V lost 5 bases and J lost 2 bases. Germline loops: CDR1 MDHEN, CDR2 SYDVKM. CDR3 nucleotide sequence: TGTGCCAGCAGTCGCTCGGCGGGAGGCACCACCTACGAGCAGTACTTC. This codes for CASSRSAGGTTYEQYF.

A few counts support this clonotype. The chain uses TRBV5-6 and TRBJ2-3, with D possibly called TRBD1 or TRBD2 (5 bases each). With 3 bases removed from V and 3 bases from J, the gap between germline ends came to 17 bases. The V gene's germline CDR1 is SGHDT and CDR2 YYEEEE. The CDR3 is 16 residues long. CDR3 DNA sequence: TGTGCCAGCAGCTCCAAGGAGAGGGGCGGGACAGATACGCAGTATTTT. Amino acids: CASSSKERGGTDTQYF.

The J gene is TRBJ2-3, the V gene TRBV9, with D possibly TRBD2 on 6 matching bases. CDR1 and CDR2 from the germline V gene are SGDLS and YYNGEE. The CDR3 extends over 16 amino acids. With 4 bases removed from V and 3 bases from J, the gap between germline ends came to 18 bases. The CDR3 nucleotides read TGTGCCAGCAGCACCCCCCGGGACTCGTTAACAGATACGCAGTATTTT. This sequence encodes CASSTPRDSLTDTQYF.

The V and J genes are TRBV5-1 and TRBJ2-7; 8 nucleotides match TRBD2. The CDR3 has 15 amino acids. CDR1 and CDR2 (germline): SGHRS, YFSETQ. V lost 4 bases and J lost 0; bases outside the gene matches: 6. The CDR3 region is CASSGASGLSYEQYF. DNA of the CDR3: TGCGCCAGCAGCGGAGCTAGCGGGCTCTCCTACGAGCAGTACTTC. Full variable domain (outside the CDR3, taken from reference TRBV5-1 and TRBJ2-7): KAGVTQTPRYLIKTRGQQVTLSCSPISGHRSVSWYQQTPGQGLQFLFEYFSETQRNKGNFPGRFSGRQFSNSRSEMNVSTLELGDSALYLCASSGASGLSYEQYFGPGTRLTVT.

This chain uses TRBV3-1 with TRBJ1-2; D perhaps matches TRBD1 (5 bases). V was shortened by 1 base and J by 6 bases, with 15 bases between the two germline ends. Germline V lookup: CDR1 LGHDT, CDR2 YNNKEL (reference sequence). The CDR3 consists of 15 residues. The CDR3: CASSQGTLTGDGYTF. The CDR3 bases are TGTGCCAGCAGCCAAGGGACGCTCACGGGGGATGGCTACACCTTC.

In its sample, this clonotype was seen a few times. The V gene is TRBV3-1, the J gene TRBJ1-2, with 9 bases aligning to TRBD1. J lost 4 bases, V lost 2 bases, and 5 bases had no gene match. The CDR3 length is 15 residues. Per the germline V gene, CDR1 is LGHDT and CDR2 is YNNKEL (reference sequence). CDR3 in amino acids: CASSQWLGQGYGYTF. The CDR3 DNA sequence: TGTGCCAGCAGCCAATGGCTGGGACAGGGCTATGGCTACACCTTC.

This clonotype was picked up many times. The chain is built from TRBV10-3 and TRBJ2-1; possibly TRBD2 for D (7 bases). The length of the CDR3 is 20 residues. The germline gives CDR1 ENHRY, CDR2 SYGVKD. Trimming removed 0 bases from V and 0 bases from J, with 21 bases in between. CDR3 region: CAISESRGRSPRGSYNEQFF. The CDR3 DNA reads TGTGCCATCAGTGAGTCGCGGGGGCGTTCGCCCCGGGGCTCCTACAATGAGCAGTTCTTC.

This clonotype was detected ten times or more. The rearrangement links TRBV3-1 to TRBJ2-1, with TRBD2 as a possible D gene (5 bases). Germline-derived CDR1 and CDR2 are LGHDT and YNNKEL (reference sequence). V gave up 4 bases and J gave up 1 base, with 17 bases separating them. The CDR3 totals 17 residues. The CDR3: CASSPGPTGSSYNEQFF. The CDR3 DNA sequence: TGTGCCAGCAGCCCCGGACCAACGGGAAGTTCCTACAATGAGCAGTTCTTC.

This clonotype was seen repeatedly, ten times or more. The J gene is TRBJ1-1, the V gene TRBV4-2; D is perhaps TRBD1 (5 bases). This CDR3 comprises 16 residues. The germline V and J ends were trimmed by 0 bases and 5 bases, with 16 bases remaining between them. Per the germline V gene, CDR1 is LGHNA and CDR2 is YNFKEQ. DNA of the CDR3: TGTGCCAGCAGCCAAGATCCTCGGGGGATGGGGACTGAAGCTTTCTTT. Translation gives CASSQDPRGMGTEAFF.

In its sample, this clonotype was seen a few times. The J gene is TRBJ2-5, the V gene TRBV2; a weak D match, TRBD2 (5 bases). The germline V and J ends were trimmed by 7 bases and 2 bases, with 8 bases remaining between them. This CDR3 has 12 amino acids. Germline CDR1 SNHLY, CDR2 FYNNEI. For the CDR3, the DNA is TGTGCCAGCAAGGAGGTTCAAGAGACCCAGTACTTC. Protein sequence: CASKEVQETQYF.

This clonotype was seen many times. The chain uses TRBV3-1 and TRBJ2-1; D not certain. Per the germline V gene, CDR1 is LGHDT and CDR2 is YNNKEL (reference sequence). This CDR3 comprises 15 residues. Trimming took off 2 bases at V and 0 bases at J, with 8 bases between the two ends. The CDR3 loop reads CASSQPISSYNEQFF. Written as DNA, the CDR3 is TGTGCCAGCAGCCAACCAATTAGCTCCTACAATGAGCAGTTCTTC.

The chain carries TRBV12-3 or TRBV12-4 and TRBJ2-2; 16 bases align to TRBD2. Trimming removed 7 bases from V and 9 bases from J; junction bases left unmatched: 5. The CDR3 runs 15 residues. The CDR3 nucleotides read TGTGCCAGCACCGGGACTAGCGGGGGGGTAAGGGAGCTGTTTTTT. Its protein is CASTGTSGGVRELFF.

This sequence joins TRBV5-1 and TRBJ2-5, with D uncertain. This CDR3 has 13 amino acids. Germline CDR1 reads SGHRS; CDR2 reads YFSETQ. V lost 3 bases and J lost 3, with 9 bases in between. The CDR3 coding sequence is TGCGCCAGCAGCTCGCCAGCCGAAGAGACCCAGTACTTC. Its translation: CASSSPAEETQYF.

A few counts support this clonotype. The gene calls are TRBV4-1 and TRBJ1-1; D unresolved. The CDR3 runs to 15 residues. Germline CDR1 is MGHRA and CDR2 is YSYEKL. V was cut by 4 bases and J by 5 bases, with 17 bases left in between. The CDR3 protein is CASSLPGVSGTEAFF. CDR3 sequence (DNA): TGCGCCAGCAGCCTCCCCGGGGTTAGCGGGACTGAAGCTTTCTTT.